In its sample, the clone carrying this TCR beta chain was seen a few times. Its matching antigen is unknown. This sample is drawn from a study of T cell repertoires in cytomegalovirus infection. Study-level background: Indications came from public TCR beta signatures; they pointed to CMV infection and to a matching HLA type.

Germline CDR1 SGHVS, CDR2 FQNEAQ. V lost 4 bases and J lost 1, with 14 bases in between. The CDR3 covers 15 residues. A single record per CDR3 protein comes from TCRdb applying MiXCR to the reads. The table has some 500,000 distinct CDR3 sequences, roughly 43% seen once. Specimen: cultured PBMCs, collected from culture after CMV antigen stimulation. The V and J genes are TRBV7-8 and TRBJ2-7; TRBD1 or TRBD2 may be the D gene (5 bases each). The receptor was derived from a human donor in good health (CMV status not recorded). Some clones in this sample may be carry-over from other donors' samples. CDR3 loop: CASSSIRDASYEQYF. The CDR3 DNA is TGTGCCAGCAGCTCCATCCGGGACGCTTCCTACGAGCAGTACTTC.